One sample yielded the 4 T cell receptor beta chains listed below, sequenced in a study of T cell responses to AZD1222 COVID-19 vaccine. Method: immunoSEQ multiplex PCR; TCRdb's copy keeps in-frame clones and lacks some. The sample has some 130,000 clones, roughly 85% seen once. Sample: peripheral blood, taken on day 0 of MenACWY control vaccination. The origin of the receptors is an adult in good health.

The chain links TRBV24-1 to TRBJ2-7, with 7 bases matching TRBD2. The CDR3 length is 14 residues. V lost 10 bases and J lost 4; bases outside the gene matches: 12. Germline lookup yields CDR1 KGHDR and CDR2 SFDVKD. The CDR3 sequence: CATLEGGASYEQYF. The CDR3 nucleotides read TGTGCCACGCTAGAGGGAGGGGCATCATACGAGCAGTACTTC.

This rearrangement joins TRBV19 to TRBJ1-2; the match to TRBD1 covers 9 bases. V shed 7 bases and J 5 bases; nucleotides not matched to a gene: 8. Germline CDR1 and CDR2: LNHDA and SQIVND (reference sequence). CDR3 length: 14 amino acids. This chain's CDR3 is CASTQLDRGYGYTF. The CDR3 DNA reads TGTGCCAGTACCCAACTGGACAGGGGATATGGCTACACCTTC. The full variable domain, its missing parts supplied by reference TRBV19 and TRBJ1-2, is DGGITQSPKYLFRKEGQNVTLSCEQNLNHDAMYWYRQDPGQGLRLIYYSQIVNDFQKGDIAEGYSVSREKKESFPLTVTSAQKNPTAFYLCASTQLDRGYGYTFGSGTRLTVV.

The CDR3 coding sequence is TGTGCCAGCAGCAAAGGGACGGGATTTCGCACTGAAGCTTTCTTT. Its translation: CASSKGTGFRTEAFF. V usage is TRBV21-1 and J usage is TRBJ1-1. TRBV21-1 counts as a pseudogene. The CDR3 contains 15 residues.

The J gene is TRBJ1-2, the V gene TRBV6-5; D remains unclear. Trimming cost V 6 bases and J 3 bases, with 17 bases left between them. Germline lookup yields CDR1 MNHEY and CDR2 SVGAGI. The CDR3 is 15 residues long. This chain's CDR3 is CASRAHSNIDYGYTF. CDR3 DNA sequence: TGTGCCAGCAGGGCCCACTCAAACATCGACTATGGCTACACCTTC.